What follows are 30 T cell receptor beta chains derived from one specimen sequenced in a study of control samples from healthy donors and cancer patients. The data were produced by immunoSEQ multiplex PCR, yet TCRdb's version contains in-frame clones alone and is incomplete. This table has approximately 170,000 clones, 85% to 90% appearing once. The sample comprised blood. The receptors were sampled from a woman under 40 in good health.

J is TRBJ1-6 and V is TRBV27; D gene unclear. V shed 0 bases and J shed 3 bases, with 0 bases lying between them. The germline CDR1 and CDR2 sequences are MNHEY and SMNVEV (reference sequence). The CDR3 spans 13 residues. DNA for the CDR3: TGTGCCAGCAGTTTATCCTATAATTCACCCCTCCACTTT. Protein: CASSLSYNSPLHF.

The gene calls are TRBV6-2 or TRBV6-3 and TRBJ1-3; possibly TRBD1 for D (5 bases). This CDR3 spans 17 amino acids. Trimming shortened V by 5 bases and J by 1 base, and 18 bases separated the two germline ends. The germline V gene encodes CDR1 MNHEY and CDR2 SVGEGT. CDR3 coding DNA: TGTGCCAGCAGTCAACTAAACAGCAGGGTTTCTGGAAACACCATATATTTT. This translates into CASSQLNSRVSGNTIYF.

This clone was detected only a few times. This chain joins TRBV30 and TRBJ1-5, with D unclear. V lost 2 bases and J lost 6, with 8 bases in between. CDR3 length equals 12 residues. CDR1 GTSNPN and CDR2 SVGIG come from the germline V gene (reference sequence). CDR3 DNA: TGTGCCTGGAGTCGGTCGGGTCAGCCCCAGCATTTT. Translated: CAWSRSGQPQHF. Complete variable domain (other parts from reference TRBV30 and TRBJ1-5): SQTIHQWPATLVQPVGSPLSLECTVEGTSNPNLYWYRQAAGRGLQLLFYSVGIGQISSEVPQNLSASRPQDRQFILSSKKLLLSDSGFYLCAWSRSGQPQHFGDGTRLSIL.

The J gene is TRBJ1-1, the V gene TRBV20-1; tentatively, D is TRBD1 (6 bases). Between the trimmed V and J ends, which lost 3 bases and 1 base, there was a span of 9 bases. The CDR3 sequence is 13 residues long. Germline loops: CDR1 DFQATT, CDR2 SNEGSKA (reference sequence). CDR3 region: CSASGGANTEAFF. CDR3 DNA sequence: TGCAGTGCTAGTGGGGGGGCGAACACTGAAGCTTTCTTT.

The CDR3 sequence is CAISEGQQNTEAFF. CDR3 DNA: TGTGCCATCAGTGAGGGACAGCAGAACACTGAAGCTTTCTTT. The chain is built from TRBV10-3 and TRBJ1-1; perhaps TRBD1 as D (6 bases). CDR3 length equals 14 residues. Germline V gives CDR1 ENHRY, CDR2 SYGVKD. The V gene lost 2 bases and the J gene lost 1 base, with 8 bases spanning the gap.

With regard to this clone: This sample includes further DNA sequences coding for the same CDR3. The gene calls are TRBV18 and TRBJ2-1; 9 positions match TRBD2. V dropped 5 bases and J dropped 9; count of bases not matched to a gene: 5. CDR3 length equals 13 residues. Germline-derived CDR1 and CDR2 are KGHSH and LQKENI. As DNA, the CDR3 is TGTGCCAGCTCATCGGGACTAGCTCGTGAGCAGTTCTTC. This translates into CASSSGLAREQFF.

The chain joins TRBV6-8 to TRBJ2-7; D possibly matches TRBD1 or TRBD2 (6 bases each). Germline CDR1 is MNHGY and CDR2 is SAAAGT. Trimming cost V 1 base and J 3 bases, with 19 bases left between them. The CDR3 has 17 residues. CDR3 residues: CASSYWLGGLDFYEQYF. The CDR3 coding sequence is TGTGCCAGCAGTTACTGGCTAGGGGGGCTAGATTTCTACGAGCAGTACTTC.

Here the CDR3 DNA reads TGTGCCAGCTACCCGGGACGGAACTCCTACAATGAGCAGTTCTTC. Encoded protein: CASYPGRNSYNEQFF. The V gene is TRBV6-5, the J gene TRBJ2-1, with D perhaps assigned TRBD1 or TRBD2 (5 bases each). Trimming took off 8 bases at V and 0 bases at J, with 14 bases between the two ends. Germline loops: CDR1 MNHEY, CDR2 SVGAGI. This CDR3 is 15 amino acids long.

This clone was recorded only once. The rearrangement links TRBV29-1 to TRBJ2-5; TRBD2 is a possible D gene (6 bases). CDR1 is SQVTM, CDR2 ANQGSEA, per germline. V shed 1 base and J shed 0 bases, with 6 bases lying between them. The CDR3 sequence is 13 residues long. The chain's CDR3 is CSVEGDYQETQYF. CDR3 bases: TGCAGCGTTGAAGGGGACTACCAAGAGACCCAGTACTTC.

The rearrangement joins TRBV2 to TRBJ2-5; unclear D gene. The CDR3 extends over 12 amino acids. Trimming cost V 5 bases and J 5 bases, with 9 bases left between them. From germline, CDR1 is SNHLY and CDR2 FYNNEI. The CDR3 spells CASSTLRETQYF. The CDR3 bases are TGTGCCAGCAGTACCCTAAGGGAGACCCAGTACTTC.

The chain uses TRBV5-5 and TRBJ1-1; possibly TRBD1 for D (5 bases). Germline CDR1 SGHKS, CDR2 YYEKEE (reference sequence). Trimming stripped 4 bases from V and 8 bases from J, with 15 bases between. The CDR3 spans 13 residues. The CDR3 loop reads CASSPVRGTEAFF. DNA for the CDR3: TGTGCCAGCAGCCCCGTCCGGGGGACCGAAGCTTTCTTT.

V usage is TRBV6-1 and J usage is TRBJ1-1; D not resolved. The CDR3 totals 14 residues. The V end lost 2 bases, the J end lost 11 bases, and 18 bases lay between the germline ends. Germline loops: CDR1 MNHNS, CDR2 SASEGT. The CDR3 nucleotides read TGTGCCAGCAGTGAATTAGGGCAGCAGCGGTGGGCTTTCTTT. It encodes CASSELGQQRWAFF.

The chain joins TRBV10-3 to TRBJ2-3, with TRBD2 as a possible D gene (5 bases). There are 16 residues in the CDR3. Trimming shortened V by 4 bases and J by 6 bases, and 20 bases separated the two germline ends. Looked up from germline, CDR1 is ENHRY and CDR2 is SYGVKD. The CDR3 sequence is CAISGSSGLGSDTQYF. In DNA form, the CDR3 reads TGTGCCATCAGTGGGAGTTCGGGGTTGGGCTCGGATACGCAGTATTTT.

The chain carries TRBV5-5 and TRBJ1-2; D perhaps matches TRBD1 (6 bases). Per germline, CDR1 SGHKS and CDR2 YYEKEE (reference sequence). This CDR3 has 16 residues. Between the trimmed V and J ends, which lost 0 bases and 2 bases, there was a span of 14 bases. Here the CDR3 DNA reads TGTGCCAGCAGCTTGGTGGCAGGGGATTGGAACTATGGCTACACCTTC. This encodes CASSLVAGDWNYGYTF.

The genes are TRBV5-4 and TRBJ2-1; D unresolved. Germline V gives CDR1 SGHNT, CDR2 YYREEE (reference sequence). CDR3 length equals 11 residues. Trimming pared 2 bases from V and 6 bases from J, leaving 3 bases between. The CDR3 DNA sequence: TGTGCCAGCAGCTTTTCCAATGAGCAGTTCTTC. Translation: CASSFSNEQFF. Together with reference TRBV5-4 and TRBJ2-1, the CDR3 gives the full variable domain: ETGVTQSPTHLIKTRGQQVTLRCSSQSGHNTVSWYQQALGQGPQFIFQYYREEENGRGNFPPRFSGLQFPNYSSELNVNALELDDSALYLCASSFSNEQFFGPGTRLTVL.

The count of this clone is one. The chain is built from TRBV2 and TRBJ1-5, with D maybe TRBD1 (5 bases). The CDR3 extends over 15 amino acids. V gave up 1 base and J gave up 5 bases, with 12 bases separating them. CDR1 and CDR2 (germline): SNHLY, FYNNEI. CDR3 sequence (DNA): TGTGCCAGCAGTGAAGTGTTGGGGGACTATCAGCCCCAGCATTTT. The encoded protein is CASSEVLGDYQPQHF.

This chain connects TRBV10-3 to TRBJ1-2; 11 bases line up with TRBD1. Germline trimming cut 4 bases from V and 5 bases from J; bases unmatched to any gene: 6. Germline CDR1 reads ENHRY; CDR2 reads SYGVKD. This CDR3 has 15 amino acids. The CDR3 DNA is TGTGCCATCAGTGGAACCGGGACAGGGGGGTATGGCTACACCTTC. It is translated as CAISGTGTGGYGYTF.

J is TRBJ1-1 and V is TRBV5-1; D remains unclear. Trimming pared 3 bases from V and 1 base from J, leaving 10 bases between. CDR1 SGHRS and CDR2 YFSETQ come from the germline V gene. The CDR3 consists of 14 residues. DNA for the CDR3: TGCGCCAGCAGCTCGCAGGCTCAGAACACTGAAGCTTTCTTT. The encoded protein is CASSSQAQNTEAFF.

The chain employs TRBV5-8 and TRBJ1-6, with 7 bases that match TRBD1. The CDR3 sequence is 17 residues long. The ends lost 1 base at V and 6 bases at J; junction bases unmatched: 10. CDR1 and CDR2 (germline): SGHTS, YDEGEE. This CDR3 reads CASSLWPRDSLNSPLHF. The CDR3 DNA follows: TGTGCCAGCAGCTTGTGGCCCCGGGACAGCCTTAATTCACCCCTCCACTTT.

This clone appeared a single time. The V gene is TRBV10-3, the J gene TRBJ2-5, with D perhaps matching TRBD1 or TRBD2 (5 bases each). The CDR3 sequence is 16 residues long. With 2 bases removed from V and 4 bases from J, the gap between germline ends came to 17 bases. Germline CDR1 is ENHRY and CDR2 is SYGVKD. The CDR3 loop is CAISEPSLEGPETQYF. The CDR3 coding sequence is TGTGCCATCAGTGAGCCCAGCCTAGAGGGACCAGAGACCCAGTACTTC.

Only a few counts were recorded for this clone. J is TRBJ2-7 and V is TRBV28; 14 positions match TRBD2. Per the germline V gene, CDR1 is MDHEN and CDR2 is SYDVKM. This CDR3 contains 17 residues. Unmatched junction bases numbered 12, after V lost 6 bases and J lost 5 bases. CDR3 DNA sequence: TGTGCCAGCAGCGCCAGGACTAGCGGGAGGAGAGAGGACGAGCAGTACTTC. This sequence encodes CASSARTSGRREDEQYF.

V usage is TRBV7-2 and J usage is TRBJ2-7; 7 nucleotides align to TRBD2. The CDR3 has 17 amino acids. Per germline, CDR1 SGHTA and CDR2 FQGNSA. Trimming at V came to 5 bases and at J to 3 bases, leaving 16 bases not matched to a gene. The CDR3 nucleotides read TGTGCCAGCAGCATGATCCCCTCAGCGGGATTCTACTACGAGCAGTACTTC. Translating gives CASSMIPSAGFYYEQYF.

The chain joins TRBV21-1 to TRBJ2-2; the D call TRBD1 from the table was never checked on the DNA. TRBV21-1 is assigned pseudogene status. This CDR3 spans 19 amino acids. The CDR3 nucleotides are TGTGCCAGCAGCATCAGACCGGGACAGGGGGTACGAAACACCGGGGAGCTGTTTTTT. It specifies CASSIRPGQGVRNTGELFF.

This chain uses TRBV9 with TRBJ1-5, with D perhaps TRBD1 (5 bases). The germline gives CDR1 SGDLS, CDR2 YYNGEE. Trimming cost V 1 base and J 1 base, with 12 bases left between them. The CDR3 is made up of 16 amino acids. The DNA of the CDR3 is TGTGCCAGCAGCGTACGCCAGGGCGAGAGCAATCAGCCCCAGCATTTT. Its protein product is CASSVRQGESNQPQHF.

The chain combines TRBV2 with TRBJ2-2; no clear D. V lost 5 bases and J 6 bases, leaving 13 bases between the germline ends. CDR3 length equals 14 residues. In germline, CDR1 is SNHLY, CDR2 FYNNEI. This CDR3 is CASSFDQFPGELFF. The CDR3 nucleotides are TGTGCCAGCAGTTTTGACCAATTCCCCGGGGAGCTGTTTTTT.

The CDR3 DNA reads TGTGCCAGCAGCTTAGCCAAAGGCACTTCCAATGGCTACACCTTC. Translated: CASSLAKGTSNGYTF. The chain links TRBV7-9 to TRBJ1-2; D remains ambiguous. Germline CDR1 is SEHNR and CDR2 is FQNEAQ (reference sequence). Trimming shortened V by 0 bases and J by 6 bases, and 14 bases separated the two germline ends. The CDR3 is 15 residues long.

This rearrangement joins TRBV2 to TRBJ1-1, with D unclear. V lost 2 bases, J lost 6 bases, and 7 bases lay in between. Germline lookup yields CDR1 SNHLY and CDR2 FYNNEI. The CDR3 has 12 amino acids. The CDR3 loop reads CASSEFGSEAFF. In DNA, the CDR3 is TGTGCCAGCAGTGAATTCGGGTCTGAAGCTTTCTTT.

CDR3 amino acids: CSVEDIAVPYEQYF. The CDR3 coding sequence is TGCAGCGTTGAAGATATAGCAGTCCCCTACGAGCAGTACTTC. The rearrangement links TRBV29-1 to TRBJ2-7; D gene ambiguous. Trimming removed 0 bases at V and 2 bases at J, with 11 bases between. In germline, CDR1 is SQVTM, CDR2 ANQGSEA. CDR3 length: 14 amino acids.

Of note for this clone: Other DNA sequences of this sample code for an identical CDR3. The chain couples TRBV6-1 to TRBJ2-2; D is possibly TRBD2 (5 bases). The CDR3 is made up of 13 amino acids. Per the germline V gene, CDR1 is MNHNS and CDR2 is SASEGT. Trimming took 2 bases from V and 6 from J, leaving 7 bases between them. The CDR3 sequence is CASSERGSGELFF. The CDR3 region has the DNA TGTGCCAGCAGTGAACGGGGTTCCGGGGAGCTGTTTTTT.

This chain links TRBV4-2 with TRBJ2-1; TRBD2 is a possible D gene (5 bases). In germline, CDR1 is LGHNA, CDR2 YNFKEQ. The CDR3 is 16 amino acids. The germline V and J ends were trimmed by 7 bases and 5 bases, with 21 bases remaining between them. Here the CDR3 DNA reads TGTGCCAGCACTCTCGTAGAGGGCCCATCGAACAATGAGCAGTTCTTC. Amino acid sequence: CASTLVEGPSNNEQFF.